Shown below are 28 T cell receptor beta chains from a single sample sequenced in a study of early T cells in non-severe SARS-CoV-2 infection. Each CDR3 protein gets one entry after TCRdb re-called the 5' RACE reads with MiXCR. The sample yields roughly 90,000 distinct CDR3 sequences, roughly 14% seen once. Material for sequencing was whole blood. These receptors came from an adult who was a healthcare worker with PCR-confirmed SARS-CoV-2 infection or an uninfected control (not recorded which).

This clonotype was found many times. The chain is built from TRBV2 and TRBJ2-5; 9 nucleotides match TRBD1. The CDR3 consists of 13 residues. With 9 bases clipped from V and 4 bases from J, the junction kept 6 bases outside the gene matches. Germline assignment: CDR1 SNHLY and CDR2 FYNNEI. The CDR3 nucleotides are TGTGCCAGTACAGGGGGCCCTCGAGAGACCCAGTACTTC. It codes for CASTGGPRETQYF.

The CDR3 loop is CASSKQKETYNEQFF. The CDR3 DNA sequence: TGTGCCAGCAGCAAACAGAAGGAGACCTACAATGAGCAGTTCTTC. This chain joins TRBV7-9 and TRBJ2-1; D call uncertain. V dropped 5 bases and J dropped 2 bases, with 13 bases sitting between them. From germline, CDR1 is SEHNR and CDR2 FQNEAQ (reference sequence). This CDR3 is built from 15 residues.

This clonotype was seen more than once but under ten times. The J gene is TRBJ1-5, the V gene TRBV28; unclear D gene. This CDR3 has 14 amino acids. Trimming took off 3 bases at V and 3 bases at J, with 9 bases between the two ends. Germline CDR1 reads MDHEN; CDR2 reads SYDVKM. The CDR3 loop reads CASSLGSLNQPQHF. For the CDR3, the DNA is TGTGCCAGCAGTTTGGGCAGTCTCAATCAGCCCCAGCATTTT.

V is TRBV20-1 and J is TRBJ1-5, with D possibly being TRBD1 (6 bases). V lost 0 bases, J lost 0 bases, and 12 bases lay in between. Germline V gene lookup returns CDR1 DFQATT and CDR2 SNEGSKA (reference sequence). This CDR3 has 16 amino acids. The CDR3 loop reads CSARDGGTYSNQPQHF. CDR3 coding DNA: TGCAGTGCTAGAGATGGAGGGACATATAGCAATCAGCCCCAGCATTTT.

This clonotype appeared a few times. CDR3 region: CASLRGTGINGYTF. The CDR3, as DNA: TGTGCCAGCTTAAGAGGGACAGGGATAAATGGCTACACCTTC. J is TRBJ1-2 and V is TRBV28; 9 bases align to TRBD1. CDR1 is MDHEN, CDR2 SYDVKM, per germline. J lost 6 bases, V lost 8 bases, and 10 bases had no gene match. CDR3 size: 14 residues.

This clonotype was picked up a small number of times. The J gene is TRBJ2-1, the V gene TRBV5-1, with 7 bases lining up with TRBD1. Germline lookup yields CDR1 SGHRS and CDR2 YFSETQ. CDR3 length equals 16 residues. V shed 0 bases, J shed 0 bases, and the junction held 3 bases outside the gene matches. Here the CDR3 reads CASSLGGQYSYNEQFF. The CDR3, as DNA: TGCGCCAGCAGCTTGGGGGGACAGTACTCCTACAATGAGCAGTTCTTC.

This chain links TRBV29-1 with TRBJ1-4, with 7 bases lining up with TRBD1. V gave up 5 bases and J gave up 14 bases; unmatched junction bases: 11. CDR1 and CDR2 from the germline V gene are SQVTM and ANQGSEA. The CDR3 extends over 12 amino acids. The CDR3 DNA follows: TGCAGCGTTAAAGTTGACAGGGAACAGCTGTTTTTT. Its protein is CSVKVDREQLFF. The full variable domain, rest sourced from reference TRBV29-1 and TRBJ1-4, is SAVISQKPSRDICQRGTSLTIQCQVDSQVTMMFWYRQQPGQSLTLIATANQGSEATYESGFVIDKFPISRPNLTFSTLTVSNMSPEDSSIYLCSVKVDREQLFFGSGTQLSVL.

This clonotype has only a few counts. The chain recombines TRBV6-5 with TRBJ1-4; the D is unclear. The CDR3 has 13 amino acids. CDR1 is MNHEY and CDR2 is SVGAGI in the germline V gene. Trimming cost V 2 bases and J 7 bases, with 8 bases left between them. CDR3 sequence (DNA): TGTGCCAGCAGTTACATCATGGGTGAAAAACTGTTTTTT. Encoded protein: CASSYIMGEKLFF.

This sequence joins TRBV29-1 and TRBJ1-2; D gene ambiguous. Germline CDR1 SQVTM, CDR2 ANQGSEA. The CDR3 runs 15 residues. Trimming shortened V by 6 bases and J by 2 bases, and 19 bases separated the two germline ends. DNA of the CDR3: TGCAGCGTAGATACGACGGAGCGTGACAACTATGGCTACACCTTC. The encoded protein is CSVDTTERDNYGYTF.

The sample holds a few counts of this clonotype. The chain couples TRBV12-3 or TRBV12-4 to TRBJ2-5; 10 bases map to TRBD2. V shed 5 bases and J 5 bases; nucleotides not matched to a gene: 8. The length of the CDR3 is 15 residues. CDR3 in DNA: TGTGCCAGCAGTAAGAGCGGGGGGGCTCAGGAGACCCAGTACTTC. Amino acids: CASSKSGGAQETQYF.

The V and J genes are TRBV12-3 or TRBV12-4 and TRBJ1-2; 7 nucleotides line up with TRBD1. The trim removed 3 bases at V and 6 bases at J, leaving 4 bases unmatched. The CDR3 sequence is 13 residues long. CDR3 amino acids: CASSFDRVNGYTF. CDR3 nucleotide sequence: TGTGCCAGCAGTTTCGACAGGGTAAATGGCTACACCTTC.

This clonotype was seen more than once but under ten times. The rearrangement links TRBV2 to TRBJ2-5; 7 nucleotides align to TRBD1. CDR1 and CDR2 (germline): SNHLY, FYNNEI. J lost 3 bases, V lost 2 bases, and 6 bases had no gene match. CDR3 length: 15 residues. CDR3 loop: CASSEQLGQKETQYF. DNA of the CDR3: TGTGCCAGCAGTGAACAACTGGGACAGAAAGAGACCCAGTACTTC.

This clonotype has more than one count but fewer than ten. This chain joins TRBV12-3 or TRBV12-4 and TRBJ2-1, with 8 bases identical to TRBD2. With V trimmed by 2 bases and J by 7 bases, 7 bases remained unmatched. The CDR3 is 15 amino acids. Written as DNA, the CDR3 is TGTGCCAGCAGTTTATTGCGGGGGGCCTGGAATGAGCAGTTCTTC. Protein: CASSLLRGAWNEQFF.

V usage is TRBV13 and J usage is TRBJ2-2; D might be TRBD1 or TRBD2, each matching 5 bases. Trimming left V 1 base short and J 7 bases short, with 10 bases between. This CDR3 spans 14 amino acids. Germline CDR1 is PRHDT and CDR2 is FYEKMQ (reference sequence). The CDR3 here is CASSLVGDHGELFF. CDR3 bases: TGTGCCAGCAGCTTAGTGGGGGACCACGGGGAGCTGTTTTTT.

The chain employs TRBV29-1 and TRBJ1-1, with no clear D. V lost 7 bases and J 2 bases, leaving 11 bases between the germline ends. CDR1 and CDR2 (germline): SQVTM, ANQGSEA. This CDR3 is built from 12 residues. DNA for the CDR3: TGCAGCGCCCGATATTACAACACTGAAGCTTTCTTT. Translated: CSARYYNTEAFF. Full variable domain (remainder filled in from reference TRBV29-1 and TRBJ1-1): SAVISQKPSRDICQRGTSLTIQCQVDSQVTMMFWYRQQPGQSLTLIATANQGSEATYESGFVIDKFPISRPNLTFSTLTVSNMSPEDSSIYLCSARYYNTEAFFGQGTRLTVV.

The chain employs TRBV27 and TRBJ1-5; D gene unclear. CDR1 is MNHEY and CDR2 is SMNVEV in the germline V gene (reference sequence). The CDR3 is made up of 15 amino acids. Trimming took 4 bases from V and 2 from J, leaving 12 bases between them. The CDR3 DNA reads as TGTGCCAGCAGTTCAAAGGGTATAGGCAATCAGCCCCAGCATTTT. This codes for CASSSKGIGNQPQHF.

V is TRBV14 and J is TRBJ1-3, with no clear D. Deletions cut 3 bases from V and 0 bases from J, with 12 bases between. There are 16 residues in the CDR3. In germline, CDR1 is SGHDN, CDR2 FVKESK. CDR3 protein: CASSHPDSDSGNTIYF. Written as DNA, the CDR3 is TGTGCCAGCAGCCACCCGGACTCCGACTCTGGAAACACCATATATTTT.

The chain joins TRBV11-2 to TRBJ1-1, with a weak D call TRBD1 (6 bases). This CDR3 region has 15 residues. Between the trimmed V and J ends, which lost 5 bases and 1 base, there was a span of 14 bases. CDR1 and CDR2 (germline): SGHAT, FQNNGV. This CDR3 is CASSLTSQGNTEAFF. The CDR3 DNA reads as TGTGCCAGCAGCCTGACATCACAGGGGAACACTGAAGCTTTCTTT.

At least ten counts were recorded for this clonotype. The rearrangement joins TRBV5-1 to TRBJ2-1, with no clear D. This CDR3 comprises 13 residues. Trimming removed 0 bases from V and 7 bases from J, with 8 bases in between. CDR1 is SGHRS and CDR2 is YFSETQ in the germline V gene. The CDR3 region is CASSLDLGNEQFF. CDR3 sequence (DNA): TGCGCCAGCAGCTTGGATCTAGGGAATGAGCAGTTCTTC.

About this clonotype: This may be a read error, as it is one base from a much larger clone. V gene TRBV19 combines with J gene TRBJ1-2; 10 bases map to TRBD1. There are 14 residues in the CDR3. CDR1 is LNHDA, CDR2 SQIVND, per germline (reference sequence). The CDR3 here is CVSTRTGGGYGYTF. The CDR3 DNA sequence: TGTGTCAGTACCCGGACAGGGGGTGGCTATGGCTACACCTTC.

This clonotype has only a few counts. The rearrangement uses TRBV7-9 and TRBJ2-3; D unclear. In germline, CDR1 is SEHNR, CDR2 FQNEAQ (reference sequence). The CDR3 length is 15 residues. V lost 1 base and J 0 bases, leaving 8 bases between the germline ends. The CDR3 region is CASSLVALSTDTQYF. In DNA form, the CDR3 reads TGTGCCAGCAGCTTAGTAGCCCTTAGCACAGATACGCAGTATTTT.

This clonotype was found many times. The CDR3 sequence is CASEGARGTDTQYF. In DNA form, the CDR3 reads TGCGCCAGCGAGGGGGCTCGAGGCACAGATACGCAGTATTTT. This chain uses TRBV5-1 with TRBJ2-3, with 7 positions matching TRBD1. The CDR3 contains 14 residues. The germline CDR1 and CDR2 sequences are SGHRS and YFSETQ. Trimming took 7 bases from V and 1 from J; bases not matched to a gene: 6. Complete variable domain (other parts from reference TRBV5-1 and TRBJ2-3): KAGVTQTPRYLIKTRGQQVTLSCSPISGHRSVSWYQQTPGQGLQFLFEYFSETQRNKGNFPGRFSGRQFSNSRSEMNVSTLELGDSALYLCASEGARGTDTQYFGPGTRLTVL.

This clonotype was observed a handful of times. CDR3 amino acids: CASSLEGRPYEQYV. CDR3 in DNA: TGTGCCAGCAGCTTAGAGGGACGGCCCTACGAGCAGTACGTC. The chain uses TRBV7-9 and TRBJ2-7; D possibly matches TRBD1 or TRBD2 (5 bases each). The CDR3 is 14 amino acids. Per the germline V gene, CDR1 is SEHNR and CDR2 is FQNEAQ (reference sequence). V was shortened by 1 base and J by 2 bases, with 9 bases between the two germline ends.

The rearrangement joins TRBV6-2 or TRBV6-3 to TRBJ1-5, with D uncertain. CDR3 size: 17 residues. Germline loops: CDR1 MNHEY, CDR2 SVGEGT. Trimming took off 2 bases at V and 1 base at J, with 15 bases between the two ends. The DNA for the CDR3 is TGTGCCAGCAGTTACCCCTCCACCCAGGTGAGCAATCAGCCCCAGCATTTT. Translation: CASSYPSTQVSNQPQHF.

Ten or more counts support this clonotype. The rearrangement links TRBV12-3 or TRBV12-4 to TRBJ1-2, with D tentatively TRBD1 (6 bases). The CDR3 covers 13 residues. V was cut by 2 bases and J by 3 bases, with 7 bases left in between. The CDR3 protein is CASSLNRDYGYTF. CDR3 DNA: TGTGCCAGCAGTTTAAACAGGGACTATGGCTACACCTTC.

This clonotype appeared a few times. This sequence joins TRBV9 and TRBJ2-3, with 8 bases identical to TRBD2. V lost 4 bases and J lost 4; bases outside the gene matches: 11. CDR3 length: 16 amino acids. Germline CDR1 SGDLS, CDR2 YYNGEE. This CDR3 is CASSPPGTSNPDTQYF. The CDR3 DNA sequence: TGTGCCAGCAGCCCACCCGGGACTAGTAATCCAGATACGCAGTATTTT. Supplemented by reference TRBV9 and TRBJ2-3, the full variable domain reads DSGVTQTPKHLITATGQRVTLRCSPRSGDLSVYWYQQSLDQGLQFLIQYYNGEERAKGNILERFSAQQFPDLHSELNLSSLELGDSALYFCASSPPGTSNPDTQYFGPGTRLTVL.

This clonotype was counted ten times or more. This chain joins TRBV5-1 and TRBJ1-6; a weak D match, TRBD1 (5 bases). This CDR3 spans 16 amino acids. The V end was cut by 0 bases, the J end by 0 bases, with 7 bases between. Germline CDR1 reads SGHRS; CDR2 reads YFSETQ. The CDR3 region is CASSLDRSSYNSPLHF. For the CDR3, the DNA is TGCGCCAGCAGCTTGGACAGGAGCTCCTATAATTCACCCCTCCACTTT.

This clonotype was observed a handful of times. The genes are TRBV29-1 and TRBJ2-1, with D unclear. Germline V gene sequence: CDR1 SQVTM, CDR2 ANQGSEA. The CDR3 is 14 amino acids. The V gene lost 2 bases and the J gene lost 0 bases, with 8 bases spanning the gap. The CDR3 loop is CSVEPADSYNEQFF. In nucleotides, the CDR3 is TGCAGCGTTGAACCGGCAGACTCCTACAATGAGCAGTTCTTC.